This T cell receptor (beta chain) was captured by sequencing in a study of CD8 T cells in ankylosing spondylitis. The study, taken as a whole, reports: In ankylosing spondylitis blood, a motif of seven or eight highly homologous TCR beta variants appeared characteristic.

Comments on this clonotype: What it recognizes is unknown.

TCRdb reprocessed the 5' RACE reads via MiXCR and lists one record per CDR3 protein. Counted here are around 100,000 distinct CDR3 sequences, roughly 9% occurring once; the ten biggest clones make up under 35%. The CDR3 has 16 residues. V lost 1 base and J lost 1, with 13 bases in between. CDR1 and CDR2 (germline): PRHDT, FYEKMQ (reference sequence). The origin of this receptor is a male donor with ankylosing spondylitis. The sequencing input was blood, either unsorted or a sorted T cell fraction (not recorded which). The genes are TRBV13 and TRBJ1-1; D gene ambiguous. CDR3 in amino acids: CASSLEAVRSNTEAFF. CDR3 DNA sequence: TGTGCCAGCAGCTTAGAGGCCGTTAGGTCGAACACTGAAGCTTTCTTT.